This TCR beta chain was profiled in a study of blood T cell repertoires in COVID-19. Whole-study context: Acute and convalescent COVID-19 samples came from the United States, Italy and Spain. T cells, B-cell-depleted T cells, or PBMCs provided the cDNA or gDNA that served as material.

As processed by the authors: Nucleated cell counts were estimated from reference gene primer amplification. Clones were sequenced by immunoSEQ multiplex PCR, and TCRdb holds only the in-frame ones, with some missing. Clone size and V and J calls were adopted from that table, with D and trimming inferred from the DNA. The sample yields hundreds of thousands of clones, around four fifths seen once. Sequenced input: peripheral blood. This TCR was sampled from a woman in her forties or fifties who had recovered from COVID-19.

The CDR3 nucleotides read TGTGCCAGCAGCTCTCGGACTGGTAATCCCCAGTTCTTC. Encoded protein: CASSSRTGNPQFF. The chain carries TRBV7-2 and TRBJ2-1, with D tentatively TRBD2 (5 bases). The CDR3 contains 13 residues. Germline-derived CDR1 and CDR2 are SGHTA and FQGNSA. V was cut by 4 bases and J by 13 bases, with 17 bases left in between.